This T cell receptor (beta chain) stems from a study of shared clonotypes between healthy human individuals. The V end was cut by 4 bases, the J end by 6 bases, with 13 bases between. The CDR3 is 14 residues long. Germline assignment: CDR1 SGDLS and CDR2 YYNGEE. Terminally differentiated effector memory CD45RA+ cells were excluded by CCR7 positive selection of CD45RO-negative cells. The table came from immunoSEQ multiplex PCR; TCRdb's copy has only in-frame clones and leaves some out. The repertoire has around 1,900,000 clones, about 93% of them found once; the top ten carry about 1.7%. Regarding the study as a whole: Estimated richness values were generally larger in naive subsets than in memory subsets. Clonotypes that were shared across a handful of donors made up around 5% of naive CD4 clonotypes.

With respect to this clone: Its cognate antigen is unknown.

The specimen was naive CD8+ T cells from PBMCs. The V call is TRBV9, the J call TRBJ1-4; D unresolved. This sequence originates from a man aged 18 to 35 in good health. Some clones in this sample may be carry-over from other donors' samples. The CDR3 is CASSRRQQDEKLFF. In DNA, the CDR3 is TGTGCCAGCAGCCGGAGGCAGCAAGATGAAAAACTGTTTTTT.